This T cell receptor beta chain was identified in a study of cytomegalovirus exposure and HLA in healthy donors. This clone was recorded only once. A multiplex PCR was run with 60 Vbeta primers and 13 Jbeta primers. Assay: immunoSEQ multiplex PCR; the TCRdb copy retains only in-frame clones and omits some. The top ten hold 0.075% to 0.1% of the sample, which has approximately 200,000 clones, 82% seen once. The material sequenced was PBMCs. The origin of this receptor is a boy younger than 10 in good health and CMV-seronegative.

CDR3 sequence: CASSPLPLTSGAPRRTDTQYF. CDR3 bases: TGTGCCAGCTCACCACTCCCACTTACTAGCGGGGCACCAAGACGCACAGATACGCAGTATTTT. The chain recombines TRBV18 with TRBJ2-3, with 10 bases lining up with TRBD2. Germline assignment: CDR1 KGHSH and CDR2 LQKENI. J was trimmed by 1 base and V by 1 base; bases with no gene match: 17. CDR3 length equals 21 residues.